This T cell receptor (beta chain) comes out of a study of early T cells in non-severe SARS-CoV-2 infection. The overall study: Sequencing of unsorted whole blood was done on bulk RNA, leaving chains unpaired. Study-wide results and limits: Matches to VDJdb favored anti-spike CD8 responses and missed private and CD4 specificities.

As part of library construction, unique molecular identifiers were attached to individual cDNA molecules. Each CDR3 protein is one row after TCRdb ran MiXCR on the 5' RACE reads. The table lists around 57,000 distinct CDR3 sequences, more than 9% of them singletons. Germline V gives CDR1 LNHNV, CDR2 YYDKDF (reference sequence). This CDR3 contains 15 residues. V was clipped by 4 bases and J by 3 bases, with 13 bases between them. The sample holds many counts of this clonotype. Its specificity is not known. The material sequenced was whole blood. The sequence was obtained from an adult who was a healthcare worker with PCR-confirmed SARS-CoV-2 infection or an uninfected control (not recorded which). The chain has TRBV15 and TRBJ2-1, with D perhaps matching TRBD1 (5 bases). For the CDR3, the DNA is TGTGCCACCAGCAAGGAAGGGGATAGCTACAATGAGCAGTTCTTC. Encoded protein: CATSKEGDSYNEQFF.